These 2 T cell receptor beta chains were sequenced from one sample in a study of cytomegalovirus exposure and HLA in healthy donors. The assay was immunoSEQ multiplex PCR, and TCRdb's table has in-frame clones only and misses some. The data show 120,000 or so clones, about 96% seen once. Material for sequencing was PBMCs. The receptors were sampled from a man between 18 and 35 years old in good health and CMV-seronegative.

The count of this clone is one. This rearrangement joins TRBV7-9 to TRBJ1-4, with a weak D call TRBD1 (5 bases). Between the trimmed V and J ends, which lost 3 bases and 7 bases, there was a span of 6 bases. Looked up from germline, CDR1 is SEHNR and CDR2 is FQNEAQ (reference sequence). The CDR3 extends over 12 amino acids. In nucleotides, the CDR3 is TGTGCCAGCAGCTTCACAGGTGAAAAACTGTTTTTT. As protein: CASSFTGEKLFF. Looking up the rest from reference TRBV7-9 and TRBJ1-4 gives the full variable domain: DTGVSQNPRHKITKRGQNVTFRCDPISEHNRLYWYRQTLGQGPEFLTYFQNEAQLEKSRLLSDRFSAERPKGSFSTLEIQRTEQGDSAMYLCASSFTGEKLFFGSGTQLSVL.

The chain is built from TRBV9 and TRBJ1-5; no definite D call. The germline V and J ends were trimmed by 0 bases and 7 bases, with 8 bases remaining between them. CDR3 length: 13 amino acids. Germline values: CDR1 SGDLS, CDR2 YYNGEE. The CDR3 nucleotides read TGTGCCAGCAGCGTAGGAGGGCACCAGCCCCAGCATTTT. It yields the protein CASSVGGHQPQHF.